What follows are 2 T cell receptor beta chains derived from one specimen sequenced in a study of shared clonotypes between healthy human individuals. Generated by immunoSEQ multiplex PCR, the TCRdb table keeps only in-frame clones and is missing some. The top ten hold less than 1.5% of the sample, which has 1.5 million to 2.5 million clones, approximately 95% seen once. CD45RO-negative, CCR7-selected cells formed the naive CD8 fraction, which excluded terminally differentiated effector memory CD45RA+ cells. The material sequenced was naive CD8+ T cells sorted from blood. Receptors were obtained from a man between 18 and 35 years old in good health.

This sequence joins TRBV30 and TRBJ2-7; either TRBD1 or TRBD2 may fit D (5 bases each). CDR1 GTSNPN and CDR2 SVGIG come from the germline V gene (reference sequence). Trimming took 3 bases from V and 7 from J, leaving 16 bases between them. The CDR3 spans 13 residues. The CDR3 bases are TGTGCCTGGAGGAAACGGGACCTGAGGGAGCAGTACTTC. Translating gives CAWRKRDLREQYF.

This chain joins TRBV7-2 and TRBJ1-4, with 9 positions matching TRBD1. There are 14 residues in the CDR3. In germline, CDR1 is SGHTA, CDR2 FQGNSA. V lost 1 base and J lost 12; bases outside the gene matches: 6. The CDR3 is CASSLGGQGVELFF. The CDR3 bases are TGTGCCAGCAGCTTAGGGGGACAGGGAGTGGAACTGTTTTTT. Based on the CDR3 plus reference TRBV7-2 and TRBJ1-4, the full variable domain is GAGVSQSPSNKVTEKGKDVELRCDPISGHTALYWYRQSLGQGLEFLIYFQGNSAPDKSGLPSDRFSAERTGGSVSTLTIQRTQQEDSAVYLCASSLGGQGVELFFGSGTQLSVL.